This is a list of T cell receptor beta chains from one sample in a study of radiotherapy plus CTLA-4 blockade in lung cancer. Repertoires were generated with immunoSEQ multiplex PCR, while TCRdb's copy carries only in-frame clones and drops some. The profile covers more than 90,000 clones, with 81% appearing a single time and roughly 3.5% taken by the ten largest. This specimen was peripheral blood, taken from a patient treated with radiotherapy plus ipilimumab. These receptor sequences come from a human donor with non-small cell lung cancer that progressed on radiotherapy plus ipilimumab. Some clones in this sample may be carry-over from other donors' samples. CDR3s include the opening cysteine and the closing phenylalanine or tryptophan. Fields, in order: J gene, V gene, D gene, clone size, CDR3 DNA, CDR3 protein. A D gene is named only where the DNA matches it firmly. Only part of the rows carry a size: once, few, many, or a class if the clone is expanded.

>TRBJ1-1|TRBV4-1|TRBD1|NA
TGCGCCAGCAGCCAAGGGACAGGGAGGGAGGACACTGAAGCTTTCTTT
CASSQGTGREDTEAFF
>TRBJ1-3|TRBV29-1|NA|NA
TGCAGCGTTGTGCCAGGGGCTGGCCATGGTGTGGGCACCATATATTTT
CSVVPGAGHGVGTIYF
>TRBJ2-3|TRBV6-5|TRBD2|NA
TGTGCCAGCAGTTTCGTGGGACTAGCGGGAACAGATACGCAGTATTTT
CASSFVGLAGTDTQYF
>TRBJ1-1|TRBV4-2|NA|NA
TGTGCCAGCAGCCAAGACGGGGGCGATGAAGCTTTCTTT
CASSQDGGDEAFF
>TRBJ2-3|TRBV15|NA|NA
TGTGCCACCAGCATCCCGGGACGGCTGGCCGAAAGGGATACGCAGTATTTT
CATSIPGRLAERDTQYF
>TRBJ2-5|TRBV5-1|TRBD2|NA
TGCGCCAGCAGCTTGGAAAGCGGGGGGGACCCCGCCGGTAGTTACTTC
CASSLESGGDPAGSYF
>TRBJ2-1|TRBV5-1|NA|NA
TGCGCCAGCAGCTTGGAGTTTAGCTCCTACAATGAGCAGTTCTTC
CASSLEFSSYNEQFF
>TRBJ1-6|TRBV10-3|NA|few
TGTGCCATCAGGGAACCGAGCTCCTATAATTCACCCCTCCACTTT
CAIREPSSYNSPLHF
>TRBJ2-1|TRBV7-6|NA|NA
TGTGCCAGCAGCTTAGCCCCGAAGTCCTACAATGAGCAGTTCTTC
CASSLAPKSYNEQFF
>TRBJ1-3|TRBV30|NA|NA
TGTGCCTGGAGTGTACCCGGACTACCCGTGGGAAACACCATATATTTT
CAWSVPGLPVGNTIYF
>TRBJ1-1|TRBV12-5|NA|NA
TGTGCTAGTGGTTTGGAAGAGGGCACTGAAGCTTTCTTT
CASGLEEGTEAFF
>TRBJ1-4|TRBV5-1|NA|NA
TGCGCCAGCAGTTTAGCGGGAACTAGGGGGGAAAAACTGTTTTTT
CASSLAGTRGEKLFF
>TRBJ2-4|TRBV5-8|NA|few
TGTGCCAGCAGGCCTAAGGGAGATCGAAACATTCAGTACTTC
CASRPKGDRNIQYF
>TRBJ1-6|TRBV2|NA|NA
TGTGCCAGCAGTGATCTGAAAGCGATCTATAATTCACCCCTCCACTTT
CASSDLKAIYNSPLHF
>TRBJ2-5|TRBV9|NA|NA
TGTGCCAGCAGCGTAGGGGACGAGGGGGAGACCCAGTACTTC
CASSVGDEGETQYF
>TRBJ1-2|TRBV11-2|TRBD1|NA
TGTGCCAGCAGCCCAAGAGCAGGGGGATTGGTTGGCTACACCTTC
CASSPRAGGLVGYTF
>TRBJ2-3|TRBV7-2|NA|NA
TGTGCCAGCAGCTTAGCGGTAGTCGGTCCTGATACGCAGTATTTT
CASSLAVVGPDTQYF
>TRBJ1-1|TRBV19|NA|NA
TGTGCCAGTAGTCCCGAAGCAGCCAGGGGTAACACTGAAGCTTTCTTT
CASSPEAARGNTEAFF
>TRBJ2-7|TRBV5-5|NA|NA
TGTGCCAGCAGCTTGGGGGTCCAGACCTACGAGCAGTACTTC
CASSLGVQTYEQYF
>TRBJ2-3|TRBV9|NA|NA
TGTGCCAGCAGCGAGGGGGTAAAGTCTAGCACAGATACGCAGTATTTT
CASSEGVKSSTDTQYF